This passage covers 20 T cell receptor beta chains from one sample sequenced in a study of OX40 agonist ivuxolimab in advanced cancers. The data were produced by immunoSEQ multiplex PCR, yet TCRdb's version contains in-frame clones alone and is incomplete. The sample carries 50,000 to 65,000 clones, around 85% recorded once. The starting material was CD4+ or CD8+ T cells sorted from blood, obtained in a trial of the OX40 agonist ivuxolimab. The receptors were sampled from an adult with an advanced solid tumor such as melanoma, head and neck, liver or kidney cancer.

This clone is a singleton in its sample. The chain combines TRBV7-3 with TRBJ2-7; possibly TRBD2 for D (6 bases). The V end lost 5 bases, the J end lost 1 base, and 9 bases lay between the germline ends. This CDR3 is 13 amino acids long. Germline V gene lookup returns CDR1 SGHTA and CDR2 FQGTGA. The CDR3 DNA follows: TGTGCCAGCAGCCCCGGGGGATCCTACGAGCAGTACTTC. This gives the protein CASSPGGSYEQYF.

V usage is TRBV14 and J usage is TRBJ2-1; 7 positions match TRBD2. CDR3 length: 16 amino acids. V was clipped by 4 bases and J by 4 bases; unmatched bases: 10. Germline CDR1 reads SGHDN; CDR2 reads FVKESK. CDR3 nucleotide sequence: TGTGCCAGCAGCCTGCTCGGGAGCGGGGCGTACAATGAGCAGTTCTTC. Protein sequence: CASSLLGSGAYNEQFF.

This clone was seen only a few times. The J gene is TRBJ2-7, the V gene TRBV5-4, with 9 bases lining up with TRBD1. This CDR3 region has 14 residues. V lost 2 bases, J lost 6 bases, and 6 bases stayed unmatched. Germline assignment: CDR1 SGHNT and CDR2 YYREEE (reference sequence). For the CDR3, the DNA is TGTGCCAGCAGCTTAATGGGACAGGGAGGCGAGCAGTACTTC. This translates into CASSLMGQGGEQYF.

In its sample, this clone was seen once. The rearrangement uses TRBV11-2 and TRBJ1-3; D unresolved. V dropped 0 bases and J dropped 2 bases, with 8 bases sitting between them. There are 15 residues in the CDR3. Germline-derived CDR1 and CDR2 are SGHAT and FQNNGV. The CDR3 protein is CASSLERLAGNTIYF. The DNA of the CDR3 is TGTGCCAGCAGCTTAGAACGGTTGGCTGGAAACACCATATATTTT.

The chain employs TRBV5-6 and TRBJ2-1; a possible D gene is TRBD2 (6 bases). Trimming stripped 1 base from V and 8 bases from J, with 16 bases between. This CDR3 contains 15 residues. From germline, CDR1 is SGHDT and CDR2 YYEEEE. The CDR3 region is CASSLRSGLVDEQFF. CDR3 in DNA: TGTGCCAGCAGCTTGCGTAGCGGATTAGTTGATGAGCAGTTCTTC. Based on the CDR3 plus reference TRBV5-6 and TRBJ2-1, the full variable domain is DAGVTQSPTHLIKTRGQQVTLRCSPKSGHDTVSWYQQALGQGPQFIFQYYEEEERQRGNFPDRFSGHQFPNYSSELNVNALLLGDSALYLCASSLRSGLVDEQFFGPGTRLTVL.

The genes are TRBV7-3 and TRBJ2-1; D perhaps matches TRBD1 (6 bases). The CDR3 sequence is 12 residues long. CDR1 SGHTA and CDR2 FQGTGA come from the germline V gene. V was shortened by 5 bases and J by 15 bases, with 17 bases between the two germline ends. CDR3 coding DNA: TGTGCCAGCAGCCTGACAGGTCGGACATGGTTCTTC. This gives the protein CASSLTGRTWFF.

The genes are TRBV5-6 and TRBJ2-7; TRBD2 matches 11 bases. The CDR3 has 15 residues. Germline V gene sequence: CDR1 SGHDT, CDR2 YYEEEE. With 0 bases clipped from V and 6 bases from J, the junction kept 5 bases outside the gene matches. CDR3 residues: CASSLGGLAGGEQYF. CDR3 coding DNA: TGTGCCAGCAGCTTGGGAGGTCTAGCGGGGGGCGAGCAGTACTTC.

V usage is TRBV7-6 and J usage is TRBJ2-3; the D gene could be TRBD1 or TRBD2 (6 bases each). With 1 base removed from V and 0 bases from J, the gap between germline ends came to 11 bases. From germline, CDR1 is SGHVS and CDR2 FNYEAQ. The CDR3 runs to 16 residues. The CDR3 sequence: CASSLGGGTSTDTQYF. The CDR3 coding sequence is TGTGCCAGCAGCTTAGGAGGCGGGACAAGCACAGATACGCAGTATTTT. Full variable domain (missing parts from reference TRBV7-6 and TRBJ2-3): GAGVSQSPRYKVTKRGQDVALRCDPISGHVSLYWYRQALGQGPEFLTYFNYEAQQDKSGLPNDRFSAERPEGSISTLTIQRTEQRDSAMYRCASSLGGGTSTDTQYFGPGTRLTVL.

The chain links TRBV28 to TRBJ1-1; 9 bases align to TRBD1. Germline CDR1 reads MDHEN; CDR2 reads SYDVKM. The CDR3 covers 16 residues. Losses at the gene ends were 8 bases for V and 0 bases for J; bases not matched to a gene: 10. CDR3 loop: CASPKGQGPMNTEAFF. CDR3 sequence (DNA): TGTGCCAGCCCCAAGGGACAGGGACCCATGAACACTGAAGCTTTCTTT.

The CDR3, as DNA: TGTGCCAGCAGCTTGCAGGGTAGGGGTGAAAAACTGTTTTTT. Protein product: CASSLQGRGEKLFF. This chain connects TRBV5-4 to TRBJ1-4; a weak D match, TRBD1 (5 bases). Looked up from germline, CDR1 is SGHNT and CDR2 is YYREEE (reference sequence). V lost 1 base and J 7 bases, leaving 11 bases between the germline ends. CDR3 length equals 14 residues.

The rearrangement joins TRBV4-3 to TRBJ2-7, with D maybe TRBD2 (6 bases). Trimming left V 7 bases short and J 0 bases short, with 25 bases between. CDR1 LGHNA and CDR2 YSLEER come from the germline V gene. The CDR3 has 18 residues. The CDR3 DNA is TGCGCCAGCAACCGCACCCTACCCAGGCGGGGAAGCTCCTACGAGCAGTACTTC. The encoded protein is CASNRTLPRRGSSYEQYF.

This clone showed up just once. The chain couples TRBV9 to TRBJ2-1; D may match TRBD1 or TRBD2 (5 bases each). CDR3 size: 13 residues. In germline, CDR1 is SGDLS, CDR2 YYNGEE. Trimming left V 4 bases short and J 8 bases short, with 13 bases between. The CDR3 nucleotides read TGTGCCAGCAGCTCCGGGACCAGGGATGAGCAGTTCTTC. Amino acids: CASSSGTRDEQFF.

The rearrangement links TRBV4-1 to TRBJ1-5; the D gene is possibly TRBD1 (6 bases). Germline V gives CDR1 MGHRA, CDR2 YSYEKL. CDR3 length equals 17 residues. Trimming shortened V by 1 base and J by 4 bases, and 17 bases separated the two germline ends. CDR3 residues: CASSQGIRGARNQPQHF. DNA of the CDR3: TGCGCCAGCAGCCAAGGTATTCGGGGGGCGAGAAATCAGCCCCAGCATTTT.

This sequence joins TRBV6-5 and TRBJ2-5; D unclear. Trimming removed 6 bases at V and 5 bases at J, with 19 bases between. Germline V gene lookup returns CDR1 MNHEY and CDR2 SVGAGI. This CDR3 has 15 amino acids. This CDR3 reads CASRPLTAEIETQYF. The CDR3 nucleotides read TGTGCCAGCAGACCCCTTACTGCGGAAATCGAGACCCAGTACTTC.

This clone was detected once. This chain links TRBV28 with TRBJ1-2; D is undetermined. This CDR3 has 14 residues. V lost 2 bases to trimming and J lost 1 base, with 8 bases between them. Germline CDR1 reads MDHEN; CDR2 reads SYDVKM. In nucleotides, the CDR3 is TGTGCCAGCAGTTTAGGGCGAGTTAACTATGGCTACACCTTC. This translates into CASSLGRVNYGYTF.

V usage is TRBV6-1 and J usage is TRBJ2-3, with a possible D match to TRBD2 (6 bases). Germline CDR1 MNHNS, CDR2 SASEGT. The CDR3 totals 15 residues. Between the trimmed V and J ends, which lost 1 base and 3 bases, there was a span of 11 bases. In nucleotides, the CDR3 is TGTGCCAGCAGTGAAGGCCTAGCGAAAACAGATACGCAGTATTTT. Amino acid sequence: CASSEGLAKTDTQYF.

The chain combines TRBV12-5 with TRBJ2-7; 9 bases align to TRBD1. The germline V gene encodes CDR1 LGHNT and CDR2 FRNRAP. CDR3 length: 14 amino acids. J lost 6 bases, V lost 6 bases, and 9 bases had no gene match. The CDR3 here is CASGPGQGFVEQYF. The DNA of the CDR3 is TGTGCTAGTGGCCCGGGACAGGGATTTGTCGAGCAGTACTTC.

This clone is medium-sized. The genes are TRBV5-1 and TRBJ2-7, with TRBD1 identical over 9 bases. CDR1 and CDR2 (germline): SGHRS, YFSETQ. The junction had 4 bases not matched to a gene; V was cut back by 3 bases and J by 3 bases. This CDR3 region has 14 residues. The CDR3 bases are TGCGCCAGCAGCTCCGGGACAGGGCGCTACGAGCAGTACTTC. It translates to CASSSGTGRYEQYF.

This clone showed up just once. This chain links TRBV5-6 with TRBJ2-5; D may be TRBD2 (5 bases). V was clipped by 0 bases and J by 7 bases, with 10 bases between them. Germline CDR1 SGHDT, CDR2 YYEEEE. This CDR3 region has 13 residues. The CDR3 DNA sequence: TGTGCCAGCAGCTTGGCGGGAAAATCGACCCAGTACTTC. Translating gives CASSLAGKSTQYF. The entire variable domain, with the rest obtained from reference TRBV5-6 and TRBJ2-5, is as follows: DAGVTQSPTHLIKTRGQQVTLRCSPKSGHDTVSWYQQALGQGPQFIFQYYEEEERQRGNFPDRFSGHQFPNYSSELNVNALLLGDSALYLCASSLAGKSTQYFGPGTRLLVL.

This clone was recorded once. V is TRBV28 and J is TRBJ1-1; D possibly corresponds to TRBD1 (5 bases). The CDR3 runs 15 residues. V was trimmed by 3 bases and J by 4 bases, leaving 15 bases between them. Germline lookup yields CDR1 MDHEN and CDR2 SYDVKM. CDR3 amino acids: CASSFRGGRSTEAFF. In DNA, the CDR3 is TGTGCCAGCAGTTTCCGGGGGGGGAGGTCCACTGAAGCTTTCTTT.